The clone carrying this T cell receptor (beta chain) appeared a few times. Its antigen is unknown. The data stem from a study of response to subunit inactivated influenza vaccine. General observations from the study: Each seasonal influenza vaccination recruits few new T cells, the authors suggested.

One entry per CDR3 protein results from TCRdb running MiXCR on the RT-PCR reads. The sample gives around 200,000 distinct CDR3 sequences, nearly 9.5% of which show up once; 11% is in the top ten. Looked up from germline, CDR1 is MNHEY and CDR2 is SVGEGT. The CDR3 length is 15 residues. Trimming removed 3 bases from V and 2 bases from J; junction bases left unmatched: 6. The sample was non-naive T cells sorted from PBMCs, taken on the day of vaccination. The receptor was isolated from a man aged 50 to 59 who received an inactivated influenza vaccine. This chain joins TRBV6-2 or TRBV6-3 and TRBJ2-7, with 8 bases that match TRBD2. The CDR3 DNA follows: TGTGCCAGCAGTTATGATGCGGGGGGAGCCTACGAGCAGTACTTC. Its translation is CASSYDAGGAYEQYF.